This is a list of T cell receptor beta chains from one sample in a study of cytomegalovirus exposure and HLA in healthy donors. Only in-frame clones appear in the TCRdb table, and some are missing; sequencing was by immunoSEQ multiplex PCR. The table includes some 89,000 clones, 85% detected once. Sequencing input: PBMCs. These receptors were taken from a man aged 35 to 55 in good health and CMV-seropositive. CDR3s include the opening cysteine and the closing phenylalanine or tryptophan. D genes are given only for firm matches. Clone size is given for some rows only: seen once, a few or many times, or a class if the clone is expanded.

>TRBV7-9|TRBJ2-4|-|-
CASSRLDPGEDF
TGTGCCAGCAGCCGGTTAGACCCTGGGGAGGACTTC
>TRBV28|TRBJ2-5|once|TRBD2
CASSLSAGGPETQYF
TGTGCCAGCAGTTTATCGGCGGGGGGGCCGGAGACCCAGTACTTC
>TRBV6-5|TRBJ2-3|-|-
CASSYSRITDTQYF
TGTGCCAGCAGTTACTCGCGAATCACAGATACGCAGTATTTT
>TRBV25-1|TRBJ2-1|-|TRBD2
CASIPSSGRLNEQFF
TGTGCCAGCATCCCCAGTAGCGGGAGGTTGAATGAGCAGTTCTTC
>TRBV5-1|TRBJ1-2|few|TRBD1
CASSLGQGVVGYTF
TGCGCCAGCAGCTTAGGACAGGGAGTAGTTGGCTACACCTTC
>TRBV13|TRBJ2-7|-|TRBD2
CASSFYTSGSYEQYF
TGTGCCAGCAGCTTTTACACTAGCGGTTCCTACGAGCAGTACTTC
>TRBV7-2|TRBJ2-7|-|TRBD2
CASSQAGVGSYEQYF
TGTGCCAGCAGCCAAGCGGGGGTAGGTTCCTACGAGCAGTACTTC
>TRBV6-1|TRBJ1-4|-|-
CASNEVQGNERLFF
TGTGCCAGCAATGAAGTTCAGGGGAATGAAAGACTGTTTTTT
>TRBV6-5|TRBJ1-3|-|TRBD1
CASSRQGLSGNTIYF
TGTGCCAGCAGTCGACAGGGATTGAGCGGAAACACCATATATTTT
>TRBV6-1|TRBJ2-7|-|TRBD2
CASSETLGTSFHEQYF
TGTGCCAGCAGTGAAACCTTGGGGACTAGCTTCCACGAGCAGTACTTC
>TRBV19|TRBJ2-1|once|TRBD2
CASSIFFSRGGRGYNEQFF
TGTGCCAGTAGTATATTCTTCAGTCGGGGCGGGAGGGGATACAATGAGCAGTTCTTC
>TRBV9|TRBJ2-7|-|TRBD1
CASSVGVLGQSGWEQYF
TGTGCCAGCAGCGTAGGAGTGCTGGGACAGTCGGGCTGGGAGCAGTACTTC
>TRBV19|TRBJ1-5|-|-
CASSIQVNQPQHF
TGTGCCAGTAGTATACAGGTCAATCAGCCCCAGCATTTT
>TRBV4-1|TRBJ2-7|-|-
CASSQEGVGLSSYEQYF
TGCGCCAGCAGCCAAGAGGGAGTGGGTCTGAGCTCCTACGAGCAGTACTTC
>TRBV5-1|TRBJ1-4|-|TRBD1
CASSFGQGAANEKLFF
TGCGCCAGCAGCTTTGGACAGGGGGCAGCTAATGAAAAACTGTTTTTT
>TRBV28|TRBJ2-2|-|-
CASSKGFGELFF
TGTGCCAGCAGTAAGGGGTTTGGGGAGCTGTTTTTT
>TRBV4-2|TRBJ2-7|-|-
CASSQDWRQATFYEQYF
TGTGCCAGCAGCCAAGACTGGAGACAGGCGACTTTCTACGAGCAGTACTTC
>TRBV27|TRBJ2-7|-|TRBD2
CASSERGQWGYEQYF
TGTGCCAGCAGTGAGCGGGGGCAATGGGGATACGAGCAGTACTTC
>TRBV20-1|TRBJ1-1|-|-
CSARQNTEAFF
TGCAGTGCCAGACAGAACACTGAAGCTTTCTTT
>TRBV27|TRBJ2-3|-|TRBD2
CASSSAYGTTFTDTQYF
TGTGCCAGCAGTTCGGCATATGGGACTACCTTCACAGATACGCAGTATTTT
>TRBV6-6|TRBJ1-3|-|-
CASSYGGSGNTIYF
TGTGCCAGCAGTTACGGGGGGTCTGGAAACACCATATATTTT
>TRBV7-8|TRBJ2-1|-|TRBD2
CASSRSPGLAGNEQFF
TGTGCCAGCAGCAGATCCCCGGGACTAGCGGGCAATGAGCAGTTCTTC
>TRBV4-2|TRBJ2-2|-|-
CASSSRTVNTGELFF
TGTGCCAGCAGCTCCCGGACAGTGAACACCGGGGAGCTGTTTTTT
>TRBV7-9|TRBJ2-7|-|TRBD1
CASSLSGGEQYF
TGTGCCAGCAGCTTATCAGGGGGCGAGCAGTACTTC
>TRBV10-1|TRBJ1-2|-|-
CASSESGTIGYTF
TGCGCCAGCAGTGAGTCAGGGACAATTGGCTACACCTTC
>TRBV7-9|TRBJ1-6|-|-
CASSLDQDSPLHF
TGTGCCAGCAGCTTAGACCAGGATTCACCCCTCCACTTT
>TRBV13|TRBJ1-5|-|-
CASSLRGGQPQHF
TGTGCCAGCAGCCTCCGGGGGGGCCAGCCCCAGCATTTT
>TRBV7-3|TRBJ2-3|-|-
CASSKEGGASLSTDTQYF
TGTGCCAGCAGCAAAGAGGGGGGGGCTAGCCTGAGCACAGATACGCAGTATTTT
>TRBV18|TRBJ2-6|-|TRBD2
CASLTGAGVSGANVLTF
TGTGCCAGCTTAACGGGAGCGGGAGTATCGGGGGCCAACGTCCTGACTTTC
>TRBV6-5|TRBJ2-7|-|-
CASTSGVGSEQYF
TGTGCCAGCACCTCCGGGGTCGGGAGTGAGCAGTACTTC
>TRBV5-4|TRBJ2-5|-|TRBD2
CASSLAGGRETQYF
TGTGCCAGCAGCCTAGCGGGGGGGCGGGAGACCCAGTACTTC